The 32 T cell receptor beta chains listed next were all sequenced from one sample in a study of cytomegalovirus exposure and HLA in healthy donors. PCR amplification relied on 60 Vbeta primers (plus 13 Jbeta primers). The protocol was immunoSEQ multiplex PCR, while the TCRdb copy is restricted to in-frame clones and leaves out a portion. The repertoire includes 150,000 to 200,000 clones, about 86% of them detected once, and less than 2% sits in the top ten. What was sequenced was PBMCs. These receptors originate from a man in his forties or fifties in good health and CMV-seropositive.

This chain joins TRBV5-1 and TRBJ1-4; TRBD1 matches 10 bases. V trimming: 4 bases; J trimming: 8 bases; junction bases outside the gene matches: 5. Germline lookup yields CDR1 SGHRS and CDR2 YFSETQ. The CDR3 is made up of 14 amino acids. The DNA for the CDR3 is TGCGCCAGCAGCCCGGGACAGGGGAGGGAAAAACTGTTTTTT. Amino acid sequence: CASSPGQGREKLFF.

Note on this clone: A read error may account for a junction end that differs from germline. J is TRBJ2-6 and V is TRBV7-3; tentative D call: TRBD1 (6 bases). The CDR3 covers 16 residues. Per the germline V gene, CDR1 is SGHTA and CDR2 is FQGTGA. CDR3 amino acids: CASSRGGGAGANGLTF. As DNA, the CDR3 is TGTGCCAGCAGCAGGGGTGGGGGCGCTGGGGCCAACGGCCTGACTTTC. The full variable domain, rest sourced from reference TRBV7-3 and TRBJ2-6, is GAGVSQTPSNKVTEKGKYVELRCDPISGHTALYWYRQSLGQGPEFLIYFQGTGAADDSGLPNDRFFAVRPEGSVSTLKIQRTERGDSAVYLCASSRGGGAGANGLTFGAGSRLTVL.

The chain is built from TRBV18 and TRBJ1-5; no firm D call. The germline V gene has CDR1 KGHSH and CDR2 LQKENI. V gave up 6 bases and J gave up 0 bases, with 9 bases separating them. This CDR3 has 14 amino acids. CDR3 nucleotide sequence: TGTGCCAGCTCTGAGTCGTATAGCAATCAGCCCCAGCATTTT. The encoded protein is CASSESYSNQPQHF.

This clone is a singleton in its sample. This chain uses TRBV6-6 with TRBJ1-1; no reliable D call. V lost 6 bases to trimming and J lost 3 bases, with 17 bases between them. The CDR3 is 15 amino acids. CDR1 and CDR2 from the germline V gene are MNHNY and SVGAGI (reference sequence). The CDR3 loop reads CASSAKMGGDTEAFF. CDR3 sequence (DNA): TGTGCCAGCAGCGCCAAAATGGGCGGGGACACTGAAGCTTTCTTT.

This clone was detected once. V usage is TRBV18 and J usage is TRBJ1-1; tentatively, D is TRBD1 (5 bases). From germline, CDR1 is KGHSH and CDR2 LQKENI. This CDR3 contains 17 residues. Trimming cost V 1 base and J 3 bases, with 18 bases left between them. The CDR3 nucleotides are TGTGCCAGCTCACCACTTGGGGCAGACCAGTGGGACACTGAAGCTTTCTTT. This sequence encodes CASSPLGADQWDTEAFF.

CDR3 sequence reads: CASTLPGHRAFF. CDR3 sequence (DNA): TGTGCCAGCACGCTCCCGGGACATAGGGCTTTCTTT. The rearrangement joins TRBV28 to TRBJ1-1, with D possibly matching TRBD1 (6 bases). Trimming took off 7 bases at V and 11 bases at J, with 17 bases between the two ends. CDR1 and CDR2 from the germline V gene are MDHEN and SYDVKM. The CDR3 extends over 12 amino acids.

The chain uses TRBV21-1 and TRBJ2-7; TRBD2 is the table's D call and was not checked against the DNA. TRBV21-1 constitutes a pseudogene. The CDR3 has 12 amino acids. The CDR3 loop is CATLLAEYEQYF. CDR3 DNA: TGTGCCACCCTGCTAGCGGAATACGAGCAGTACTTC.

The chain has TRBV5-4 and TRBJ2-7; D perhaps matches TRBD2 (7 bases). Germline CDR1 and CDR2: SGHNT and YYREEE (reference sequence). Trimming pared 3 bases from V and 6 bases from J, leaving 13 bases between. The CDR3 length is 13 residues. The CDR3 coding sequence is TGTGCCAGCAGCTGGGGGGGGGCTGGCGAGCAGTACTTC. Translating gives CASSWGGAGEQYF. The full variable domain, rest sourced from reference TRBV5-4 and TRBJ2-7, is ETGVTQSPTHLIKTRGQQVTLRCSSQSGHNTVSWYQQALGQGPQFIFQYYREEENGRGNFPPRFSGLQFPNYSSELNVNALELDDSALYLCASSWGGAGEQYFGPGTRLTVT.

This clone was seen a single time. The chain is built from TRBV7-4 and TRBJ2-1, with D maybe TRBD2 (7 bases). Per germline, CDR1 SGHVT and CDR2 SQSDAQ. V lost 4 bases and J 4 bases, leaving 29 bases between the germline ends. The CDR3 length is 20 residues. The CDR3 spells CASSSQPLQGVPSGYNEQFF. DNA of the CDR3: TGTGCCAGCAGCTCCCAACCGTTACAGGGTGTACCTAGCGGTTACAATGAGCAGTTCTTC.

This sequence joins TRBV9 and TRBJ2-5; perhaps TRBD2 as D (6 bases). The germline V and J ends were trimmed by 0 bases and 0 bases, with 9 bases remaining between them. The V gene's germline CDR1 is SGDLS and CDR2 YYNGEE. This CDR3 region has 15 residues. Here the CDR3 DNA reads TGTGCCAGCAGCGTAGGGGGGGAGTACCAAGAGACCCAGTACTTC. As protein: CASSVGGEYQETQYF.

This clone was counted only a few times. CDR3 nucleotides: TGTGCCAGCAGCTCCCCTCTTGAGGGCTCTGGAAACACCATATATTTT. The encoded protein is CASSSPLEGSGNTIYF. This chain uses TRBV9 with TRBJ1-3; D not resolved. With 4 bases removed from V and 0 bases from J, the gap between germline ends came to 14 bases. Germline lookup yields CDR1 SGDLS and CDR2 YYNGEE. The CDR3 has 16 residues.

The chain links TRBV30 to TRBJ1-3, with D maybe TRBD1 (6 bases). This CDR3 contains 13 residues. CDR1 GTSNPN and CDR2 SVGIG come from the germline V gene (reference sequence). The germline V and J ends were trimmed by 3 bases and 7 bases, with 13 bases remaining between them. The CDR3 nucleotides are TGTGCCTGGAGGGCAGGGGCGGGTAACACCATATATTTT. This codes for CAWRAGAGNTIYF.

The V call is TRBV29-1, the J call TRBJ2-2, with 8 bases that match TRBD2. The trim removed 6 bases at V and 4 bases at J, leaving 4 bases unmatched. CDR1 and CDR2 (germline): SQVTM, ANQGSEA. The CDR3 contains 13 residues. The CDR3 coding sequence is TGCAGCGTGCGAACTAGCGGCACCGGGGAGCTGTTTTTT. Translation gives CSVRTSGTGELFF.

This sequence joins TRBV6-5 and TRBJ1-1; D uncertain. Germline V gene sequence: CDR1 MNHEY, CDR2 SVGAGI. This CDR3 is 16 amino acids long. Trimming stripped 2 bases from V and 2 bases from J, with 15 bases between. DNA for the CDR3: TGTGCCAGCAGTTACATGTTTCAAGCGGGAAACACTGAAGCTTTCTTT. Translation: CASSYMFQAGNTEAFF.

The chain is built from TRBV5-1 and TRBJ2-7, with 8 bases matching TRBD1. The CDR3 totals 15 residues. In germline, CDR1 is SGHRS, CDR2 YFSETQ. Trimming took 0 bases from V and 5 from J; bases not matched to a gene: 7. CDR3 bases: TGCGCCAGCAGCTTGGGCTTCCGGACAGGGCACGAGCAGTACTTC. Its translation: CASSLGFRTGHEQYF.

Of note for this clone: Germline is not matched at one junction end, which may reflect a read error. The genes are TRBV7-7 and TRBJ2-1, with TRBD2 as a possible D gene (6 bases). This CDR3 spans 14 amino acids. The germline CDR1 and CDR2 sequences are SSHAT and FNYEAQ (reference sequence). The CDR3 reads CASSLSGSYNEQFF. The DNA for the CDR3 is TGTGCTAGCAGCCTCTCCGGGAGTTACAATGAGCAGTTCTTC.

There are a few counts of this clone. This CDR3 is CASSQVITGANTEAFF. For the CDR3, the DNA is TGTGCCAGCAGCCAAGTGATTACAGGGGCGAACACTGAAGCTTTCTTT. The chain carries TRBV14 and TRBJ1-1, with 7 bases aligning to TRBD1. This CDR3 is 16 amino acids long. Germline loops: CDR1 SGHDN, CDR2 FVKESK. With 1 base clipped from V and 1 base from J, the junction kept 6 bases outside the gene matches.

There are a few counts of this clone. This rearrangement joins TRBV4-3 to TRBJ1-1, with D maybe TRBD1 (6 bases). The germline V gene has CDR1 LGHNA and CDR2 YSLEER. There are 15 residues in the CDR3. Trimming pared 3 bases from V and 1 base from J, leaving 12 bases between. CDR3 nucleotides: TGCGCCAGCAGCCAGATGGGACAAGCGAACACTGAAGCTTTCTTT. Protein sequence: CASSQMGQANTEAFF.

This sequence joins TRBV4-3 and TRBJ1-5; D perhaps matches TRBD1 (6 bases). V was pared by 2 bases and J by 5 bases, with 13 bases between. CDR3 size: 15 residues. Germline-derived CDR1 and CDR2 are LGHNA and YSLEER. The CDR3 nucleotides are TGCGCCAGCAGCCAACTTTCAGGGGACGATCAGCCCCAGCATTTT. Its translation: CASSQLSGDDQPQHF.

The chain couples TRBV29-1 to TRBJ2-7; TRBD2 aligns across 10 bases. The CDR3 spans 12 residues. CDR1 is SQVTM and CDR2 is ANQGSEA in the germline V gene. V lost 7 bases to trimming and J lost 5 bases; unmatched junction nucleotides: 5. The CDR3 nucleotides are TGCAGCGGTGCTAGCGGGAGCCACGAGCAGTACTTC. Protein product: CSGASGSHEQYF.

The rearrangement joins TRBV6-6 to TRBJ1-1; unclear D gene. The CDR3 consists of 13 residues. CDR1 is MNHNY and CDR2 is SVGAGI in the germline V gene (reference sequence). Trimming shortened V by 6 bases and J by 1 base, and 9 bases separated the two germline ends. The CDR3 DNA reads TGTGCCAGCAGCCTCAGTGAGAACACTGAAGCTTTCTTT. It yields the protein CASSLSENTEAFF.

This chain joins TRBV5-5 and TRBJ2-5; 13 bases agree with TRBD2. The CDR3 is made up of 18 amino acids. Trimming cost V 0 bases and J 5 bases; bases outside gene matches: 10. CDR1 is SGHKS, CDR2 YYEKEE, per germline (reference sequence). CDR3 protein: CASSLAGTSGAPSETQYF. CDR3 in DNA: TGTGCCAGCAGCTTGGCAGGGACTAGCGGGGCGCCCTCCGAGACCCAGTACTTC.

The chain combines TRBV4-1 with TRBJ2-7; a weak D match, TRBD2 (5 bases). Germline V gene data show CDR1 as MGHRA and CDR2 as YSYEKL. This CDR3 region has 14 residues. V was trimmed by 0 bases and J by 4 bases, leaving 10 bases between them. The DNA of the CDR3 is TGCGCCAGCAGCCAAGAAAGACTAATATACGAGCAGTACTTC. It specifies CASSQERLIYEQYF.

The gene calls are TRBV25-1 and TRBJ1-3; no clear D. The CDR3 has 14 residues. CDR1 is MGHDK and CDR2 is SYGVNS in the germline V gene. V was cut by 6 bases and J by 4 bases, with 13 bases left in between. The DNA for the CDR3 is TGTGCCAGCAGCCCCCCGGGCGGGGGAAACACCATATATTTT. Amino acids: CASSPPGGGNTIYF.

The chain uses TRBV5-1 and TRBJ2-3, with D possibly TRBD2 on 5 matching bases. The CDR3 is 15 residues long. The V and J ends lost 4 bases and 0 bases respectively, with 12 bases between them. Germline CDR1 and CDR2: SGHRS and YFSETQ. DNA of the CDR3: TGCGCCAGCAGCGATATAAGCGGTAGCACAGATACGCAGTATTTT. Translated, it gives CASSDISGSTDTQYF.

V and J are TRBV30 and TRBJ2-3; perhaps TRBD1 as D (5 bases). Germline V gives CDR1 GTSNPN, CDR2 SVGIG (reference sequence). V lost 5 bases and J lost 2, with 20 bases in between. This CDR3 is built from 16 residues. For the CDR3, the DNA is TGTGCCTGGGGGGCCGCCTCTACGGCAAACACAGATACGCAGTATTTT. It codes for CAWGAASTANTDTQYF.

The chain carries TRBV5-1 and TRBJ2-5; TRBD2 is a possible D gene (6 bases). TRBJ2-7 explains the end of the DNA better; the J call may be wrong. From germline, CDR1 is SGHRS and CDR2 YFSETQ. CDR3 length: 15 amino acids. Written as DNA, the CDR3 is TGCGCCAGCAGCGAAGAGGTGGGGGGTCCCTACGAGCAGTACTTC. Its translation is CASSEEVGGPYEQYF.

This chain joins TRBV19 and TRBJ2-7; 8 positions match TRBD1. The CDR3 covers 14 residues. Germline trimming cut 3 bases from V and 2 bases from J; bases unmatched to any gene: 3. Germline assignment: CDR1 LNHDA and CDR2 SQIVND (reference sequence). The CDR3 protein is CASSMGTGAYEQYF. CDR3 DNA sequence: TGTGCCAGTAGTATGGGGACAGGAGCCTACGAGCAGTACTTC.

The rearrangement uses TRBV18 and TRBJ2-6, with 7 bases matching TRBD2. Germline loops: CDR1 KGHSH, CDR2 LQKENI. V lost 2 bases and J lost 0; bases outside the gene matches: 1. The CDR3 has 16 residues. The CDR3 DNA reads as TGTGCCAGCTCACCATGGACTAGCTCTGGGGCCAACGTCCTGACTTTC. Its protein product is CASSPWTSSGANVLTF.

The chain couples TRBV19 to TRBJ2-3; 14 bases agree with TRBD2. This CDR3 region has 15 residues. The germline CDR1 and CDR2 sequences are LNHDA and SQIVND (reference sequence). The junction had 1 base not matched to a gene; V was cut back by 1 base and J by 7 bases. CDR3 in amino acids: CASSIGTSGGNTQYF. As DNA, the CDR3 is TGTGCCAGTAGTATAGGGACTAGCGGGGGGAATACGCAGTATTTT.

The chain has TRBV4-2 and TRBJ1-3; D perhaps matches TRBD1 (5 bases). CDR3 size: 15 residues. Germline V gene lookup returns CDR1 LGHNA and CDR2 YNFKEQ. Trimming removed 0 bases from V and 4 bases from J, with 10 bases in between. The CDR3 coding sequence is TGTGCCAGCAGCCAAGATCGGGGGTTAGGAAACACCATATATTTT. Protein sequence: CASSQDRGLGNTIYF.

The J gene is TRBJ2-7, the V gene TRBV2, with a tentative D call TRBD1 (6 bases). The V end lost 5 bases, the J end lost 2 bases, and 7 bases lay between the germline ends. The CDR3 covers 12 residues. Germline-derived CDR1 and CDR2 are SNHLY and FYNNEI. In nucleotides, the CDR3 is TGTGCCAGCAGTTACAGGGCCTACGAGCAGTACTTC. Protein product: CASSYRAYEQYF.